Presented here are 21 T cell receptor beta chains from one specimen sequenced in a study of cytomegalovirus exposure and HLA in healthy donors. PCR employed 60 Vbeta and 13 Jbeta primers. Assay: immunoSEQ multiplex PCR; the TCRdb copy retains only in-frame clones and omits some. The sample has 150,000 or so clones; roughly four fifths are singletons. Sequenced input: PBMCs. These receptors all come from a man aged 30-40 years in good health and CMV-seropositive.

This rearrangement joins TRBV7-2 to TRBJ2-5, with unresolved D. CDR1 SGHTA and CDR2 FQGNSA come from the germline V gene. The V end lost 3 bases, the J end lost 5 bases, and 10 bases lay between the germline ends. CDR3 length: 13 amino acids. The CDR3 coding sequence is TGTGCCAGCAGCTTTACAGTTCCGGAGACCCAGTACTTC. Translating it yields CASSFTVPETQYF.

The table lists this clone with a few counts. The chain joins TRBV27 to TRBJ2-7; 7 bases align to TRBD2. The CDR3 runs to 15 residues. CDR1 MNHEY and CDR2 SMNVEV come from the germline V gene (reference sequence). V shed 5 bases and J 4 bases; nucleotides not matched to a gene: 11. The CDR3 spells CASSPGLGLTYEQYF. The CDR3 bases are TGTGCCAGCAGTCCAGGACTAGGCTTGACTTACGAGCAGTACTTC.

The chain combines TRBV7-2 with TRBJ2-7, with D perhaps TRBD2 (6 bases). V lost 3 bases to trimming and J lost 5 bases, with 11 bases between them. Germline values: CDR1 SGHTA, CDR2 FQGNSA. There are 13 residues in the CDR3. The CDR3 region has the DNA TGTGCCAGCAGCTTTCGGCCGGGGGACGAGCAGTACTTC. It is translated as CASSFRPGDEQYF.

CDR3 coding DNA: TGCGCCAGCAGTGACGGGCGACAGGGAAACACTGAAGCTTTCTTT. It specifies CASSDGRQGNTEAFF. This chain joins TRBV10-1 and TRBJ1-1; 7 bases agree with TRBD1. Germline values: CDR1 WNHNN, CDR2 SYGVQD (reference sequence). The CDR3 covers 15 residues. V shed 3 bases, J shed 2 bases, and the junction held 6 bases outside the gene matches.

This chain connects TRBV5-1 to TRBJ2-5, with D tentatively TRBD2 (6 bases). Germline-derived CDR1 and CDR2 are SGHRS and YFSETQ. CDR3 length: 14 amino acids. Trimming stripped 5 bases from V and 5 bases from J, with 16 bases between. The DNA for the CDR3 is TGCGCCAGCAGTCGATGGGGCGCGGGGGAGACCCAGTACTTC. It codes for CASSRWGAGETQYF.

This clone was observed a handful of times. This chain connects TRBV5-6 to TRBJ1-2; D not certain. Trimming left V 0 bases short and J 4 bases short, with 10 bases between. The germline CDR1 and CDR2 sequences are SGHDT and YYEEEE. This CDR3 is built from 14 residues. The CDR3 sequence: CASSLDGDPYGYTF. For the CDR3, the DNA is TGTGCCAGCAGCTTGGACGGGGATCCCTATGGCTACACCTTC.

V and J are TRBV5-1 and TRBJ1-3; possible D gene TRBD1, 6 bases. The length of the CDR3 is 16 residues. Germline V lookup: CDR1 SGHRS, CDR2 YFSETQ. Trimming pared 3 bases from V and 5 bases from J, leaving 18 bases between. The CDR3 loop is CASSSRQGFSRNTIYF. DNA for the CDR3: TGCGCCAGCAGCTCGAGGCAGGGGTTCAGCAGAAACACCATATATTTT.

The chain uses TRBV7-3 and TRBJ2-6; 10 nucleotides match TRBD2. The CDR3 extends over 16 amino acids. Looked up from germline, CDR1 is SGHTA and CDR2 is FQGTGA. The V segment lost 4 bases and the J segment 4 bases; nucleotides outside the gene matches: 4. The CDR3 nucleotides read TGTGCCAGCAGCTCGAGCGGGAGGGGCGGGGCCAACGTCCTGACTTTC. Encoded protein: CASSSSGRGGANVLTF. The entire variable domain, with the rest obtained from reference TRBV7-3 and TRBJ2-6, is as follows: GAGVSQTPSNKVTEKGKYVELRCDPISGHTALYWYRQSLGQGPEFLIYFQGTGAADDSGLPNDRFFAVRPEGSVSTLKIQRTERGDSAVYLCASSSSGRGGANVLTFGAGSRLTVL.

This clone was observed a single time. V gene TRBV18 combines with J gene TRBJ2-1; D unclear. Trimming took off 3 bases at V and 4 bases at J, with 13 bases between the two ends. CDR1 and CDR2 from the germline V gene are KGHSH and LQKENI. The CDR3 covers 15 residues. The DNA of the CDR3 is TGTGCCAGCTCACCTCGGCGCGGAGCTTACAATGAGCAGTTCTTC. As protein: CASSPRRGAYNEQFF.

This chain uses TRBV5-4 with TRBJ2-6, with 12 bases identical to TRBD1. The CDR3 is made up of 17 amino acids. Germline V lookup: CDR1 SGHNT, CDR2 YYREEE (reference sequence). V shed 4 bases and J 0 bases; nucleotides not matched to a gene: 2. The CDR3 DNA reads TGTGCCAGCAGCCCGGGACAGGGGGCCTCTGGGGCCAACGTCCTGACTTTC. The encoded protein is CASSPGQGASGANVLTF. Full variable domain (outside the CDR3, taken from reference TRBV5-4 and TRBJ2-6): ETGVTQSPTHLIKTRGQQVTLRCSSQSGHNTVSWYQQALGQGPQFIFQYYREEENGRGNFPPRFSGLQFPNYSSELNVNALELDDSALYLCASSPGQGASGANVLTFGAGSRLTVL.

V usage is TRBV7-2 and J usage is TRBJ2-7; possible D gene TRBD2, 5 bases. Germline values: CDR1 SGHTA, CDR2 FQGNSA. V lost 5 bases, J lost 0 bases, and 20 bases lay in between. This CDR3 comprises 17 residues. CDR3 region: CASSRRAALSSSYEQYF. The CDR3 DNA is TGTGCCAGCAGCCGTCGAGCGGCTCTCAGCTCCTCCTACGAGCAGTACTTC.

The gene calls are TRBV28 and TRBJ2-7; maybe TRBD1 (6 bases). The CDR3 is made up of 15 amino acids. CDR1 MDHEN and CDR2 SYDVKM come from the germline V gene. V was trimmed by 9 bases and J by 5 bases, leaving 23 bases between them. The CDR3 DNA reads TGTGCCAGTCTATCCGAGGGCAGGGGTTCCCACGAGCAGTACTTC. The encoded protein is CASLSEGRGSHEQYF.

V gene TRBV6-5 combines with J gene TRBJ1-1; TRBD1 aligns across 7 bases. This CDR3 spans 15 amino acids. Trimming removed 3 bases from V and 1 base from J; junction bases left unmatched: 5. CDR1 is MNHEY and CDR2 is SVGAGI in the germline V gene. This chain's CDR3 is CASSYAAGGNTEAFF. CDR3 in DNA: TGTGCCAGCAGTTATGCGGCAGGGGGGAACACTGAAGCTTTCTTT.

The chain combines TRBV2 with TRBJ2-5; TRBD2 matches 13 bases. V lost 7 bases and J lost 2; bases outside the gene matches: 7. The CDR3 totals 16 residues. Looked up from germline, CDR1 is SNHLY and CDR2 is FYNNEI. CDR3 DNA sequence: TGTGCCAGCACCGGGACTAGCGGGGCGAGGCAAGAGACCCAGTACTTC. Amino acid sequence: CASTGTSGARQETQYF.

The rearrangement links TRBV5-4 to TRBJ2-1; possible D gene TRBD1, 5 bases. The CDR3 spans 16 residues. Germline V CDR1 and CDR2: SGHNT, YYREEE (reference sequence). V lost 0 bases and J 2 bases, leaving 12 bases between the germline ends. The CDR3, as DNA: TGTGCCAGCAGCTTGGCCGGTGGGGCGGCCTACAATGAGCAGTTCTTC. This sequence encodes CASSLAGGAAYNEQFF.

This chain joins TRBV28 and TRBJ1-3, with 7 bases lining up with TRBD1. CDR1 is MDHEN and CDR2 is SYDVKM in the germline V gene. This CDR3 has 15 amino acids. After removal of 10 bases from V and 2 bases from J, the junction contained 11 bases not matched to a gene. In DNA form, the CDR3 reads TGTGCCACCGACGAGGGGGCCTTCGCTGGAAACACCATATATTTT. It is translated as CATDEGAFAGNTIYF.

This chain connects TRBV2 to TRBJ1-1; a possible D gene is TRBD1 (6 bases). Germline V gene data show CDR1 as SNHLY and CDR2 as FYNNEI. This CDR3 spans 11 amino acids. V was shortened by 6 bases and J by 8 bases, with 10 bases between the two germline ends. CDR3 DNA: TGTGCCAGCAGCGCCGGGACAGAAGCTTTCTTT. This translates into CASSAGTEAFF.

The chain has TRBV6-1 and TRBJ1-5, with TRBD1 matching 9 bases. J was trimmed by 4 bases and V by 6 bases; bases with no gene match: 7. CDR3 size: 15 residues. Per the germline V gene, CDR1 is MNHNS and CDR2 is SASEGT. The CDR3 loop is CASSAWTGVNQPQHF. The DNA of the CDR3 is TGTGCCAGCAGCGCCTGGACAGGGGTGAATCAGCCCCAGCATTTT.

A single count supports this clone. V and J are TRBV5-1 and TRBJ2-1; D ambiguous. The CDR3 loop spans 14 amino acids. The germline CDR1 and CDR2 sequences are SGHRS and YFSETQ. Deletions cut 0 bases from V and 7 bases from J, with 11 bases between. This chain's CDR3 is CASSLGPGSNEQFF. The CDR3 DNA sequence: TGCGCCAGCAGCTTGGGCCCAGGTAGTAATGAGCAGTTCTTC.

The chain carries TRBV6-7 and TRBJ1-1; unclear D gene. TRBV6-7 is identified as an open reading frame with a role that is uncertain. The CDR3 has 14 residues. Trimming took 7 bases from V and 0 from J, leaving 12 bases between them. CDR3 sequence reads: CASTSGLLNTEAFF. CDR3 nucleotide sequence: TGTGCCAGCACGTCAGGACTGCTGAACACTGAAGCTTTCTTT.

This clone was counted between two and nine times. This CDR3 is CASSYSSTSGEETQYF. The DNA for the CDR3 is TGTGCCAGCAGTTACTCCTCGACTAGCGGGGAGGAGACCCAGTACTTC. The rearrangement links TRBV6-5 to TRBJ2-5, with 11 bases that match TRBD2. The CDR3 extends over 16 amino acids. Germline V gene sequence: CDR1 MNHEY, CDR2 SVGAGI. J lost 5 bases, V lost 0 bases, and 5 bases had no gene match.